This paragraph covers one TCR beta chain sequence. This specimen belongs to a study of shared T cell receptors in the human thymus. CDR3 size: 16 residues. Germline V lookup: CDR1 SGHAT, CDR2 FQNNGV. Trimming took 4 bases from V and 9 from J; bases not matched to a gene: 15. Sequenced by immunoSEQ multiplex PCR; TCRdb stores in-frame clones only, minus some. Of just under 550,000 clones listed, 70% to 80% are singletons. These data were also filed under a second study, of human thymus T cells.

This TCR derives from a boy under three years old with a congenital heart defect. This sequence joins TRBV11-2 and TRBJ2-1, with TRBD2 matching over 7 bases. The sequencing sample was made of thymocytes. CDR3 nucleotides: TGTGCCAGCAGCTCAAGGGGCGGGAGTATTATAAGTGAGCAGTTCTTC. Translated: CASSSRGGSIISEQFF.